This TCR beta chain originates from a study of siplizumab effects on memory and regulatory T cells. This CDR3 comprises 11 residues. The V gene's germline CDR1 is MNHNY and CDR2 SVGAGI (reference sequence). Trimming stripped 5 bases from V and 7 bases from J, with 9 bases between. In regard to this clone: Its antigen is as yet unknown.

Study findings and constraints: Naive T cells were seemingly more diverse than memory cells, and major contributions to the alloresponse seemed to be made by them.

The assay was immunoSEQ multiplex PCR, and TCRdb's table has in-frame clones only and misses some. The sample holds 26,000 or so clones, 80% to 90% seen once. The origin of this receptor is a human donor in good health. The V gene is TRBV6-6, the J gene TRBJ2-7, with D unresolved. The specimen sequenced was memory CD4+ T cells sorted from blood. CDR3 loop: CASSPRVEQYF. Here the CDR3 DNA reads TGTGCCAGCAGTCCAAGGGTAGAGCAGTACTTC.